The 7 T cell receptor beta chains in this list originate from one sample, sequenced in a study of blood T cell repertoires in COVID-19. TCRdb keeps only in-frame clones here, not all; method: immunoSEQ multiplex PCR. The repertoire holds fewer than 450,000 clones, with 90% as singletons. The sample comprised PBMCs or T cells enriched from blood (not recorded which). These receptors all stem from a man between 18 and 29 years old who had recovered from COVID-19.

The chain links TRBV12-5 to TRBJ2-1; 10 nucleotides align to TRBD1. The J segment lost 0 bases and the V segment lost 0 bases, leaving 20 bases of the junction unmatched. There are 23 residues in the CDR3. Germline-derived CDR1 and CDR2 are LGHNT and FRNRAP. CDR3 nucleotides: TGTGCTAGTGGTTTGGTACTATCTCTCCGTCTGGGACAGGGGATCCCCTCCTACAATGAGCAGTTCTTC. It codes for CASGLVLSLRLGQGIPSYNEQFF. Drawing the rest from reference TRBV12-5 and TRBJ2-1, the complete variable domain is DARVTQTPRHKVTEMGQEVTMRCQPILGHNTVFWYRQTMMQGLELLAYFRNRAPLDDSGMPKDRFSAEMPDATLATLKIQPSEPRDSAVYFCASGLVLSLRLGQGIPSYNEQFFGPGTRLTVL.

On this clone: Additional DNA sequences in this sample encode the identical CDR3. The chain employs TRBV6-1 and TRBJ1-1; no clear D. Trimming removed 2 bases at V and 2 bases at J, with 6 bases between. Germline V gene data show CDR1 as MNHNS and CDR2 as SASEGT. CDR3 size: 13 residues. This CDR3 reads CASSESVNTEAFF. CDR3 nucleotide sequence: TGTGCCAGCAGTGAATCGGTCAACACTGAAGCTTTCTTT.

The chain carries TRBV28 and TRBJ1-2, with D possibly being TRBD1 (5 bases). With 4 bases removed from V and 2 bases from J, the gap between germline ends came to 14 bases. The germline V gene has CDR1 MDHEN and CDR2 SYDVKM. The CDR3 runs to 15 residues. The CDR3 DNA reads as TGTGCCAGCAGTTCGGCGGGGGGTGCCAACTATGGCTACACCTTC. Translated, it gives CASSSAGGANYGYTF.

The rearrangement links TRBV2 to TRBJ2-7; 9 positions agree with TRBD2. Trimming removed 3 bases from V and 2 bases from J; junction bases left unmatched: 5. CDR1 is SNHLY, CDR2 FYNNEI, per germline. CDR3 length equals 15 residues. The CDR3 loop reads CASSDRSGGPYEQYF. The DNA of the CDR3 is TGTGCCAGCAGTGATAGAAGCGGGGGGCCCTACGAGCAGTACTTC.

The CDR3 reads CASSTGRGRGNTIYF. CDR3 nucleotide sequence: TGTGCCAGCAGTACCGGGAGGGGGCGAGGAAACACCATATATTTT. The V gene is TRBV6-5, the J gene TRBJ1-3; 7 nucleotides align to TRBD1. The germline gives CDR1 MNHEY, CDR2 SVGAGI. The ends lost 5 bases at V and 4 bases at J; junction bases unmatched: 8. This CDR3 contains 15 residues.

The chain combines TRBV4-2 with TRBJ2-1, with TRBD1 matching over 7 bases. The CDR3 loop spans 18 amino acids. Looked up from germline, CDR1 is LGHNA and CDR2 is YNFKEQ. The trim removed 0 bases at V and 0 bases at J, leaving 8 bases unmatched. For the CDR3, the DNA is TGTGCCAGCAGCCAAGAAGGGGGCGGGCCAAGCTCCTACAATGAGCAGTTCTTC. Amino acid sequence: CASSQEGGGPSSYNEQFF.

The genes are TRBV6-5 and TRBJ1-2, with D perhaps matching TRBD1 (6 bases). Per the germline V gene, CDR1 is MNHEY and CDR2 is SVGAGI. V lost 8 bases to trimming and J lost 8 bases, with 21 bases between them. CDR3 length equals 14 residues. The CDR3 nucleotides are TGTGCCAGCCGAGGGGGTGAGGGGGGGGAAGGCTACACCTTC. This gives the protein CASRGGEGGEGYTF.